The 12 T cell receptor beta chains below were found in one sample sequenced in a study of identifying expanded T cells in peripheral blood (dated by TCRdb to between 2018 and 2021). Receptor amplification or capture employed the immunoSEQ multiplex PCR assay. Entries here come from immuneACCESS through TCRdb and include only in-frame sequences with V and J called. Some clones fail to appear in such tables; in the studies checked, an unresolved V gene covers under half of the shortfall, and the cause of the remainder is unknown. This sample is represented by about 81,000 clones; 80% to 85% of them were singletons. The ten most abundant clones make up about 20% of the sample. Sequencing was done on a sample of blood. The receptors derive from a person aged 18-70 years in good health.

The chain has TRBV5-1 and TRBJ2-7, with D unclear. Trimming removed 3 bases from V and 7 bases from J, with 14 bases in between. Per germline, CDR1 SGHRS and CDR2 YFSETQ. The CDR3 sequence is 13 residues long. CDR3 nucleotides: TGCGCCAGCAGCTCAAATCCAGGCGGAGAGCAGTACTTC. Its translation is CASSSNPGGEQYF.

This chain joins TRBV11-2 and TRBJ2-2; maybe TRBD2 (6 bases). CDR1 is SGHAT, CDR2 FQNNGV, per germline. CDR3 size: 14 residues. Trimming stripped 0 bases from V and 4 bases from J, with 6 bases between. DNA of the CDR3: TGTGCCAGCAGCTTAGAGGGGGGCACCGGGGAGCTGTTTTTT. It codes for CASSLEGGTGELFF.

This clone has only a few counts. The gene calls are TRBV6-5 and TRBJ2-7; either TRBD1 or TRBD2 may fit D (5 bases each). V lost 2 bases, J lost 3 bases, and 14 bases lay in between. Germline CDR1 MNHEY, CDR2 SVGAGI. This CDR3 spans 15 amino acids. The CDR3 coding sequence is TGTGCCAGCAGTTACGACCCAGGGAGAAACTACGAGCAGTACTTC. This translates into CASSYDPGRNYEQYF.

This chain uses TRBV9 with TRBJ2-1, with D possibly TRBD1 on 5 matching bases. The germline V gene encodes CDR1 SGDLS and CDR2 YYNGEE. The germline V and J ends were trimmed by 3 bases and 7 bases, with 8 bases remaining between them. CDR3 size: 12 residues. The CDR3 here is CASSAQENEQFF. CDR3 nucleotide sequence: TGTGCCAGCAGCGCACAGGAGAATGAGCAGTTCTTC.

The chain has TRBV6-5 and TRBJ2-1, with D unresolved. The CDR3 contains 13 residues. Germline CDR1 and CDR2: MNHEY and SVGAGI. V lost 5 bases to trimming and J lost 15 bases, with 20 bases between them. The CDR3 is CASSRPSLAKAFF. As DNA, the CDR3 is TGTGCCAGCAGTCGGCCCTCACTGGCCAAAGCGTTCTTC.

The J gene is TRBJ1-2, the V gene TRBV6-5, with 7 bases matching TRBD1. The V gene's germline CDR1 is MNHEY and CDR2 SVGAGI. Trimming removed 2 bases from V and 8 bases from J; junction bases left unmatched: 8. The CDR3 sequence is 14 residues long. CDR3 residues: CASSYRGRVGGYTF. The DNA of the CDR3 is TGTGCCAGCAGTTACAGGGGGCGCGTAGGAGGCTACACCTTC.

This chain joins TRBV15 and TRBJ2-6; D assignment may be TRBD1 or TRBD2 (5 bases each). V lost 0 bases and J 2 bases, leaving 14 bases between the germline ends. The length of the CDR3 is 18 residues. Germline CDR1 is LNHNV and CDR2 is YYDKDF (reference sequence). CDR3 in amino acids: CATSRDQNRGAGANVLTF. Here the CDR3 DNA reads TGTGCCACCAGCAGAGATCAAAATCGAGGGGCTGGGGCCAACGTCCTGACTTTC.

The V gene is TRBV5-5, the J gene TRBJ2-1, with 7 bases aligning to TRBD2. The V gene end was trimmed by 4 bases and the J gene end by 4 bases; junction bases not matched to a gene: 8. The CDR3 consists of 15 residues. CDR1 SGHKS and CDR2 YYEKEE come from the germline V gene (reference sequence). CDR3 in DNA: TGTGCCAGCAGCCCCGAGGAGCGGGGATACAATGAGCAGTTCTTC. Encoded protein: CASSPEERGYNEQFF. The variable domain in full, completed from reference TRBV5-5 and TRBJ2-1, reads DAGVTQSPTHLIKTRGQQVTLRCSPISGHKSVSWYQQVLGQGPQFIFQYYEKEERGRGNFPDRFSARQFPNYSSELNVNALLLGDSALYLCASSPEERGYNEQFFGPGTRLTVL.

The chain links TRBV4-3 to TRBJ1-1; a weak D match, TRBD1 (5 bases). The CDR3 covers 14 residues. V gave up 4 bases and J gave up 4 bases, with 13 bases separating them. Germline V gene data show CDR1 as LGHNA and CDR2 as YSLEER. The CDR3 loop is CASSRAGTGTEAFF. In nucleotides, the CDR3 is TGCGCCAGCAGCCGGGCAGGGACGGGCACTGAAGCTTTCTTT.

The chain couples TRBV9 to TRBJ2-7; TRBD2 matches 8 bases. The J segment lost 0 bases and the V segment lost 3 bases, leaving 8 bases of the junction unmatched. The CDR3 covers 16 residues. Germline CDR1 and CDR2: SGDLS and YYNGEE. CDR3: CASSASTSASSYEQYF. As DNA, the CDR3 is TGTGCCAGCAGCGCTTCGACTAGCGCAAGCTCCTACGAGCAGTACTTC. Full variable domain (rest looked up from reference TRBV9 and TRBJ2-7): DSGVTQTPKHLITATGQRVTLRCSPRSGDLSVYWYQQSLDQGLQFLIQYYNGEERAKGNILERFSAQQFPDLHSELNLSSLELGDSALYFCASSASTSASSYEQYFGPGTRLTVT.

The V call is TRBV7-2, the J call TRBJ2-3; 10 bases align to TRBD2. CDR3 length: 15 residues. V shed 6 bases and J 4 bases; nucleotides not matched to a gene: 7. In germline, CDR1 is SGHTA, CDR2 FQGNSA. The CDR3 spells CASRQGLAVPDTQYF. The CDR3 DNA reads TGTGCCAGCAGACAAGGACTAGCGGTCCCAGATACGCAGTATTTT.

This clone was detected only once. The gene calls are TRBV7-9 and TRBJ2-5; D might be TRBD1 or TRBD2, each matching 6 bases. The CDR3 length is 14 residues. Germline loops: CDR1 SEHNR, CDR2 FQNEAQ (reference sequence). V lost 1 base and J 7 bases, leaving 13 bases between the germline ends. CDR3 sequence reads: CASSLGGAGATQYF. The CDR3 DNA sequence: TGTGCCAGCAGCTTAGGGGGGGCTGGGGCGACCCAGTACTTC.